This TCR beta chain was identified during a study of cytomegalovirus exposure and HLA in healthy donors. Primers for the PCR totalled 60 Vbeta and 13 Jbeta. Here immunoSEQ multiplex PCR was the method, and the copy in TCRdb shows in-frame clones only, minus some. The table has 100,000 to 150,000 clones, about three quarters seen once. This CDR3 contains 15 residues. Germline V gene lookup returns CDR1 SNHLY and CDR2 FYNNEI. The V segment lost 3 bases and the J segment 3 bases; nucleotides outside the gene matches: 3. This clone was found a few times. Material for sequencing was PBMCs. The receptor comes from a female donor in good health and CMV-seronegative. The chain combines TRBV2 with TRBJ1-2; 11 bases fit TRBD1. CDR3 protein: CASSEWGQGDYGYTF. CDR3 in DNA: TGTGCCAGCAGTGAGTGGGGACAGGGGGACTATGGCTACACCTTC. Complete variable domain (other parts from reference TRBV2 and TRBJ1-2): EPEVTQTPSHQVTQMGQEVILRCVPISNHLYFYWYRQILGQKVEFLVSFYNNEISEKSEIFDDQFSVERPDGSNFTLKIRSTKLEDSAMYFCASSEWGQGDYGYTFGSGTRLTVV.